This T cell receptor beta chain was retrieved from a study of cytomegalovirus exposure and HLA in healthy donors. Notes on the study in general: One variant, a missense change in DCLRE1C, was linked in a later analysis to TCR beta V- and J-gene trimming.

This clone has only a few counts. Its antigen is not known. Germline-derived CDR1 and CDR2 are GTSNPN and SVGIG (reference sequence). Deletions cut 2 bases from V and 2 bases from J, with 7 bases between. The length of the CDR3 is 12 residues. PCR was performed using 60 Vbeta and 13 Jbeta primers. This table comes from immunoSEQ multiplex PCR, and its TCRdb copy is limited to in-frame clones, with some not included. The data contain about 240,000 clones, about 85% of them seen just once; the ten biggest clones take up around 0.22%. This chain joins TRBV30 and TRBJ2-7; D is perhaps TRBD2 (5 bases). Input material: PBMCs. This TCR was recovered from a girl aged 2-10 years in good health and CMV-seronegative. The CDR3 is CAWSTGTYEQYF. CDR3 sequence (DNA): TGTGCCTGGAGTACCGGGACCTACGAGCAGTACTTC. The whole variable domain, remainder taken from reference TRBV30 and TRBJ2-7, is SQTIHQWPATLVQPVGSPLSLECTVEGTSNPNLYWYRQAAGRGLQLLFYSVGIGQISSEVPQNLSASRPQDRQFILSSKKLLLSDSGFYLCAWSTGTYEQYFGPGTRLTVT.